The 15 T cell receptor beta chains listed next were all sequenced from one sample in a study of identical twins listed by TCRdb under 2016. The library was produced with 5' RACE. Sequenced on an Illumina HiSeq 2000. TCRdb's own reprocessing of the public reads used fastp at Q25 and MiXCR and kept productive beta chains. Rows merge per CDR3 protein into single entries with the most common DNA and genes. This sample has roughly 470,000 distinct CDR3 sequences in its table, and roughly an eighth of those were observed once. 0.95% to 1% of the sample comes from the top ten. These data were also reused for a study on yellow fever vaccine responses in identical twins.

The sequencing sample was made of CD4+ T cells sorted from blood. The receptor source for this set is a woman aged 18-29 years in good health.

V is TRBV5-1 and J is TRBJ2-6; 9 bases map to TRBD1. There are 16 residues in the CDR3. Germline V gives CDR1 SGHRS, CDR2 YFSETQ. V lost 7 bases and J lost 0; bases outside the gene matches: 5. CDR3 bases: TGCGCCAGCGGCGTGACAGGGGGCTCTGGGGCCAACGTCCTGACTTTC. This sequence encodes CASGVTGGSGANVLTF.

The DNA of the CDR3 is TGTGCCAGCAGTTTCCCAAAGCCCTACGAGCAGTACTTC. This sequence encodes CASSFPKPYEQYF. The genes are TRBV12-3 or TRBV12-4 and TRBJ2-7; D call uncertain. The germline V and J ends were trimmed by 3 bases and 2 bases, with 8 bases remaining between them. The CDR3 length is 13 residues.

This clonotype has at least ten counts. In DNA form, the CDR3 reads TGCGCCAGCAGCTTGATCAGGGGTCCCGGGGAGCTGTTTTTT. Translated: CASSLIRGPGELFF. The chain employs TRBV5-1 and TRBJ2-2; a weak D match, TRBD1 (6 bases). Germline CDR1 is SGHRS and CDR2 is YFSETQ. This CDR3 contains 14 residues. Trimming cost V 1 base and J 6 bases, with 10 bases left between them. The complete variable domain, with remaining parts taken from reference TRBV5-1 and TRBJ2-2, reads KAGVTQTPRYLIKTRGQQVTLSCSPISGHRSVSWYQQTPGQGLQFLFEYFSETQRNKGNFPGRFSGRQFSNSRSEMNVSTLELGDSALYLCASSLIRGPGELFFGEGSRLTVL.

This chain uses TRBV20-1 with TRBJ2-5; D might be TRBD2 (5 bases). With 6 bases removed from V and 4 bases from J, the gap between germline ends came to 18 bases. This CDR3 contains 14 residues. CDR1 DFQATT and CDR2 SNEGSKA come from the germline V gene (reference sequence). The CDR3 loop is CSASYRSGGETQYF. The DNA of the CDR3 is TGCAGTGCGTCGTATAGGAGCGGTGGAGAGACCCAGTACTTC.

V and J are TRBV10-3 and TRBJ1-3, with TRBD1 as a possible D gene (6 bases). This CDR3 has 15 amino acids. The germline CDR1 and CDR2 sequences are ENHRY and SYGVKD. The ends were cut back, 7 bases at V and 1 base at J, with 14 bases in the middle. The CDR3 spells CAITDPGTSGNTIYF. The CDR3 nucleotides are TGTGCCATCACAGATCCCGGGACATCTGGAAACACCATATATTTT.

The chain links TRBV5-1 to TRBJ1-2; no reliable D call. Trimming stripped 2 bases from V and 0 bases from J, with 11 bases between. The CDR3 loop spans 15 amino acids. CDR1 and CDR2 from the germline V gene are SGHRS and YFSETQ. The CDR3 protein is CASSFITASNYGYTF. The DNA for the CDR3 is TGCGCCAGCAGCTTTATAACGGCCTCTAACTATGGCTACACCTTC.

The rearrangement joins TRBV6-8 to TRBJ1-4; D gene ambiguous. The CDR3 length is 11 residues. Germline lookup yields CDR1 MNHGY and CDR2 SAAAGT. V was pared by 9 bases and J by 8 bases, with 10 bases between. The CDR3 here is CARLIGEKLFF. The CDR3 DNA sequence: TGTGCCAGGCTTATTGGGGAAAAACTGTTTTTT.

The sample holds a few counts of this clonotype. This chain links TRBV7-2 with TRBJ2-2; weak D call: TRBD1 (6 bases). Germline loops: CDR1 SGHTA, CDR2 FQGNSA. Trimming removed 5 bases from V and 8 bases from J, with 18 bases in between. This CDR3 has 15 residues. The CDR3 loop reads CASSPGVGAGGELFF. The CDR3 nucleotides are TGTGCCAGCAGCCCAGGGGTGGGCGCAGGAGGGGAGCTGTTTTTT.

V usage is TRBV29-1 and J usage is TRBJ2-1; 11 positions match TRBD1. CDR1 SQVTM and CDR2 ANQGSEA come from the germline V gene. The CDR3 is made up of 13 amino acids. V gave up 3 bases and J gave up 10 bases; unmatched junction bases: 5. CDR3 in DNA: TGCAGCGTTGATTGGACAGGGGGCAGGGAGCAGTTCTTC. This codes for CSVDWTGGREQFF.

This chain uses TRBV18 with TRBJ2-5; maybe TRBD2 (5 bases). CDR3 size: 14 residues. Germline-derived CDR1 and CDR2 are KGHSH and LQKENI. Between the trimmed V and J ends, which lost 3 bases and 3 bases, there was a span of 11 bases. The CDR3, as DNA: TGTGCCAGCTCACCGGTGCGGGTGGAAGAGACCCAGTACTTC. This codes for CASSPVRVEETQYF.

V and J are TRBV2 and TRBJ2-7, with a weak D call TRBD2 (6 bases). The length of the CDR3 is 17 residues. Germline V CDR1 and CDR2: SNHLY, FYNNEI. V gave up 0 bases and J gave up 2 bases, with 17 bases separating them. CDR3 residues: CASSEARRPLAPYEQYF. The CDR3 DNA reads as TGTGCCAGCAGTGAAGCGCGCAGGCCTCTAGCGCCCTACGAGCAGTACTTC. Filled out from reference TRBV2 and TRBJ2-7, the complete variable domain reads EPEVTQTPSHQVTQMGQEVILRCVPISNHLYFYWYRQILGQKVEFLVSFYNNEISEKSEIFDDQFSVERPDGSNFTLKIRSTKLEDSAMYFCASSEARRPLAPYEQYFGPGTRLTVT.

The rearrangement uses TRBV7-9 and TRBJ2-2, with 7 positions matching TRBD2. V lost 7 bases, J lost 0 bases, and 11 bases stayed unmatched. The CDR3 covers 17 residues. Germline CDR1 is SEHNR and CDR2 is FQNEAQ (reference sequence). CDR3 in DNA: TGTGCCAGCACCCGCCGGGGAGGGCAGTCGAACACCGGGGAGCTGTTTTTT. It translates to CASTRRGGQSNTGELFF.

The rearrangement uses TRBV5-6 and TRBJ2-3, with D unclear. Trimming removed 0 bases at V and 0 bases at J, with 11 bases between. This CDR3 region has 16 residues. Looked up from germline, CDR1 is SGHDT and CDR2 is YYEEEE. The CDR3 here is CASSLVNFRSTDTQYF. CDR3 in DNA: TGTGCCAGCAGCTTGGTTAACTTCCGCAGCACAGATACGCAGTATTTT.

This chain joins TRBV20-1 and TRBJ1-2; TRBD1 matches at 9 bases. V lost 7 bases, J lost 4 bases, and 16 bases stayed unmatched. This CDR3 is 16 amino acids long. Germline CDR1 reads DFQATT; CDR2 reads SNEGSKA (reference sequence). The CDR3: CSVPTGGEGLLYGYTF. CDR3 nucleotide sequence: TGCAGTGTACCGACAGGGGGGGAAGGCCTCCTCTATGGCTACACCTTC.

This clonotype has only a few counts. The chain has TRBV6-6 and TRBJ1-5; D not resolved. The ends were cut back, 5 bases at V and 0 bases at J, with 5 bases in the middle. Germline V CDR1 and CDR2: MNHNY, SVGAGI (reference sequence). The CDR3 length is 13 residues. DNA for the CDR3: TGTGCCAGCAGTACAGTTAGCAATCAGCCCCAGCATTTT. Encoded protein: CASSTVSNQPQHF.